This T cell receptor (beta chain) was recovered during a study of shared T cell receptors in the human thymus (dated by TCRdb to 2020 to 2023). In terms of the full investigation: The study examined how self-reactive, shared T-cell receptor alpha chains are generated in the human thymus.

Receptor amplification or capture employed the immunoSEQ multiplex PCR assay. TCRdb stores this immuneACCESS table with in-frame sequences only. Part of the clones is absent; in the studies checked, under half of the shortfall reflects unresolved V genes, and no reason is known for the rest. The sample contains hundreds of thousands of clones, roughly 86% of them found a single time. Clones ranked in the top ten supply just under 0.0095% of the sample. The CDR3 holds 15 amino acids from the cysteine to the phenylalanine. The DNA shown is the 45-base CDR3, in frame from base 1. CDR1 and CDR2, looked up from the germline V gene, are SGHVS and FQNEAQ. V is cut by 5 bases and J by 0 bases, and the space between the germline ends is 13 bases. There are a few counts of this clone. Its antigen is currently not known. Base qualities are not at hand, and no much larger clone is one base apart. These data also featured in a second study, about human thymus T cells. The second study's authors report: Donors were immunologically healthy infants undergoing open corrective cardiac surgery for congenital heart defects in Finland. Thymus tissue was collected as surgical resects that were removed during corrective cardiac surgery. Biased V and J gene segment usage appeared to be present in both thymic and peripheral blood repertoires. According to the related research, thymic TCR repertoires were highly overlapping among unrelated individuals. The study characterized TCR alpha and beta repertoires from under 10 infant thymus samples and a few related peripheral blood samples. Donor ages ranged from about 7 to 244 days, and the cohort comprised six male and two female infants. Thymocytes were released mechanically from tissue and stored at -70 °C as pellets of about 9.5-32 million cells. A QIAsymphony instrument was used to extract genomic DNA from the frozen cell pellets. The immunoSEQ multiplex PCR assay was used to amplify the TCRB and TCRAD loci from a standardized amount of quality-controlled genomic DNA. The amplicons spanned the V(D)J region and were long enough to cover the CDR3 and allow V and J genes to be identified. The commercial immunoSEQ service was used to sequence amplicons on an Illumina platform. Primer bias and sequencing errors were corrected using previously described methods, and TCRAD and TCRB definitions followed the IMGT database. Repertoires were analysed with immunoSEQ Analyzer 3.0 and VDJTools, covering basic statistics, V/J segment usage, diversity estimates, rarefaction and pairwise overlap. To estimate diversity, the Chao1, ChaoE, Efron-Thisted, Shannon and inverse Simpson indices were applied, and diversity was also estimated on datasets down-sampled to the smallest sample. Repertoire overlap was determined by strict matching of CDR3 nucleotide sequence, V gene and J gene, and Jaccard-based multidimensional scaling clustering was applied. Thymus samples yielded on average roughly 810,000 unique TCRB clonotypes, compared with around 91,000 from blood samples.

The chain is encoded by TRBV7-8 joined to TRBJ2-5, and TRBD1 may be the D gene, going by 6 matching bases. Sequencing input: thymocytes. The sequence was obtained from a boy under two years old with a congenital heart defect. Donor details come from another sample of the same person, matched by shared clones. The CDR3 here reads CASSTRGLDQETQYF. The DNA sequence reads TGTGCCAGCAGCACCAGGGGTTTGGACCAAGAGACCCAGTACTTC.